The TCR beta chain under discussion was sequenced for a study of cytomegalovirus exposure and HLA in healthy donors. Study-level findings and limits: Differences between HLA loci emerged in a later analysis of TCR association rates, with DRB1 most and HLA-C fewest.

PCR used 60 Vbeta primers and 13 Jbeta primers. Profiling relied on immunoSEQ multiplex PCR, and the TCRdb table lists in-frame clones only, not all of them. The repertoire holds about 180,000 clones, with over 60% as singletons. Trimming took 0 bases from V and 0 from J, leaving 6 bases between them. The CDR3 runs 15 residues. The germline CDR1 and CDR2 sequences are LGHNA and YSLEER. Donors counted as nominally healthy when sampled, yet unrecorded immune exposures were likely. About this clone itself: Antigen: not known.

The chain has TRBV4-3 and TRBJ1-3, with D unresolved. The sample comprised PBMCs. The receptor was derived from a man aged 40-49 years in good health and CMV-seronegative. As DNA, the CDR3 is TGCGCCAGCAGCCAAGATGCAGGCTCTGGAAACACCATATATTTT. Translating it yields CASSQDAGSGNTIYF.